Listed below are T cell receptor beta chains from one sample, sequenced in a study of patients and donors after allogeneic stem cell transplantation. Using its own MiXCR run on the RT-PCR reads, TCRdb lists one record per CDR3 protein. The table lists hundreds of thousands of distinct CDR3 sequences, around 16% of them singletons. The sequenced sample was blood, either unsorted or a sorted T cell fraction (not recorded which). The source is a human donor who was either an allogeneic HSCT recipient or a stem cell or donor lymphocyte infusion donor (not recorded which). It is not recorded whose cells these are; they may come from a transplant donor. The CDR3 runs from the conserved cysteine through the conserved F or W. The order of the fields is D gene, clone size, CDR3 length, J gene, V gene, CDR3 protein, CDR3 DNA. A D gene is named only where the DNA matches it firmly. Where a row states a size, it is once, few, many or the class of an expanded clone; other rows omit it.

D gene: .; clone size: once; CDR3 length: 13; J gene: TRBJ2-7; V gene: TRBV28; CDR3 protein: CASTSGQLYEQYF; CDR3 DNA: TGTGCCAGCACCTCGGGGCAACTTTACGAGCAGTACTTC
D gene: TRBD2; clone size: .; CDR3 length: 15; J gene: TRBJ2-4; V gene: TRBV4-2; CDR3 protein: CASSQETSGLNIQYF; CDR3 DNA: TGTGCCAGCAGCCAAGAGACTAGCGGGTTAAACATTCAGTACTTC
D gene: .; clone size: .; CDR3 length: 14; J gene: TRBJ2-3; V gene: TRBV2; CDR3 protein: CASTRDFNTDTQYF; CDR3 DNA: TGTGCCAGCACCCGGGACTTCAACACAGATACGCAGTATTTT
D gene: .; clone size: .; CDR3 length: 15; J gene: TRBJ2-6; V gene: TRBV5-1; CDR3 protein: CASSMGISSANVLTF; CDR3 DNA: TGCGCCAGCAGCATGGGGATCTCTTCGGCCAACGTCCTGACTTTC
D gene: .; clone size: many; CDR3 length: 15; J gene: TRBJ1-4; V gene: TRBV12-3/TRBV12-4; CDR3 protein: CASSPGGRVVEKLFF; CDR3 DNA: TGTGCCAGCAGTCCTGGGGGCAGGGTAGTAGAAAAACTGTTTTTT
D gene: .; clone size: few; CDR3 length: 15; J gene: TRBJ2-3; V gene: TRBV14; CDR3 protein: CASSALVGWADTQYF; CDR3 DNA: TGTGCCAGCAGCGCTCTGGTGGGCTGGGCAGATACGCAGTATTTT
D gene: .; clone size: .; CDR3 length: 14; J gene: TRBJ2-1; V gene: TRBV2; CDR3 protein: CASSSLGAKGEQFF; CDR3 DNA: TGTGCCAGCAGTTCCCTCGGGGCGAAGGGTGAGCAGTTCTTC
D gene: .; clone size: .; CDR3 length: 15; J gene: TRBJ2-5; V gene: TRBV27; CDR3 protein: CASSLSRLAEKTQYF; CDR3 DNA: TGTGCCAGCAGTTTAAGTCGGCTAGCAGAAAAGACCCAGTACTTC
D gene: .; clone size: few; CDR3 length: 15; J gene: TRBJ2-2; V gene: TRBV15; CDR3 protein: CATSRVGSSTGELFF; CDR3 DNA: TGTGCCACCAGCAGAGTAGGCAGCTCAACCGGGGAGCTGTTTTTT
D gene: TRBD1; clone size: few; CDR3 length: 15; J gene: TRBJ1-1; V gene: TRBV4-1; CDR3 protein: CASSQDFTGGTEAFF; CDR3 DNA: TGCGCCAGCAGCCAAGATTTCACAGGGGGCACTGAAGCTTTCTTT
D gene: .; clone size: .; CDR3 length: 14; J gene: TRBJ2-1; V gene: TRBV24-1; CDR3 protein: CATSDPLKYNEQFF; CDR3 DNA: TGTGCCACCAGTGACCCCTTGAAATACAATGAGCAGTTCTTC
D gene: .; clone size: many; CDR3 length: 15; J gene: TRBJ1-1; V gene: TRBV7-9; CDR3 protein: CASSLVGLSNTEAFF; CDR3 DNA: TGTGCCAGCAGCTTAGTCGGACTCTCGAACACTGAAGCTTTCTTT
D gene: .; clone size: .; CDR3 length: 13; J gene: TRBJ1-4; V gene: TRBV18; CDR3 protein: CASSRPGREKLFF; CDR3 DNA: TGTGCCAGCTCACGTCCAGGAAGAGAAAAACTGTTTTTT
D gene: .; clone size: .; CDR3 length: 14; J gene: TRBJ1-1; V gene: TRBV27; CDR3 protein: CASSLWGRNTEAFF; CDR3 DNA: TGTGCCAGCAGTTTATGGGGGAGGAACACTGAAGCTTTCTTT
D gene: .; clone size: .; CDR3 length: 14; J gene: TRBJ2-5; V gene: TRBV6-1; CDR3 protein: CASSEVWAQETQYF; CDR3 DNA: TGTGCCAGCAGTGAAGTATGGGCCCAGGAGACCCAGTACTTC
D gene: .; clone size: .; CDR3 length: 17; J gene: TRBJ2-3; V gene: TRBV7-2; CDR3 protein: CASSPGGGGGRTDTQYF; CDR3 DNA: TGTGCCAGCAGCCCTGGCGGAGGGGGAGGGCGCACAGATACGCAGTATTTT
D gene: .; clone size: few; CDR3 length: 10; J gene: TRBJ2-7; V gene: TRBV6-1; CDR3 protein: CASKVGEQYF; CDR3 DNA: TGTGCCAGCAAGGTAGGCGAGCAGTACTTC
D gene: .; clone size: few; CDR3 length: 14; J gene: TRBJ2-1; V gene: TRBV7-2; CDR3 protein: CASSQGPAYNEQFF; CDR3 DNA: TGTGCCAGCAGCCAAGGGCCGGCTTACAATGAGCAGTTCTTC
D gene: TRBD1; clone size: .; CDR3 length: 14; J gene: TRBJ1-1; V gene: TRBV20-1; CDR3 protein: CSARDPGQGDEAFF; CDR3 DNA: TGCAGTGCTAGAGACCCCGGACAGGGAGATGAAGCTTTCTTT
D gene: .; clone size: few; CDR3 length: 13; J gene: TRBJ2-7; V gene: TRBV20-1; CDR3 protein: CSATTEPSYEQYF; CDR3 DNA: TGCAGTGCTACGACAGAGCCTTCCTACGAGCAGTACTTC